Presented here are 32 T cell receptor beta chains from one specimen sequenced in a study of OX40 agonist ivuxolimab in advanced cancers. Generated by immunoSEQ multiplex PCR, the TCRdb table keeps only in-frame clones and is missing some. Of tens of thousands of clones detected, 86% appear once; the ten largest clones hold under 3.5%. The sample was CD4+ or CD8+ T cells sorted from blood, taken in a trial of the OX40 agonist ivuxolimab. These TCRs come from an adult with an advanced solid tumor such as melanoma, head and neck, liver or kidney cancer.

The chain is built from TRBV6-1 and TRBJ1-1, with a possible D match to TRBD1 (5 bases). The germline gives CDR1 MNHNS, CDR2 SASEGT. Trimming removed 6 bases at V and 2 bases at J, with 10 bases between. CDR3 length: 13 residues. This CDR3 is CASRGVGNTEAFF. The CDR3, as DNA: TGTGCCAGCAGAGGGGTGGGTAACACTGAAGCTTTCTTT.

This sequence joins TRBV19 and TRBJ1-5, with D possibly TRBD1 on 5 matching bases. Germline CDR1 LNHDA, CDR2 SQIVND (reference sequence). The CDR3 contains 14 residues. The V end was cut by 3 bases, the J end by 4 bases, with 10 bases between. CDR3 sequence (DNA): TGTGCCAGTAGTATCGCGGGGGGGAATCAGCCCCAGCATTTT. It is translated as CASSIAGGNQPQHF. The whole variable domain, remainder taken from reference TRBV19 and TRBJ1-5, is DGGITQSPKYLFRKEGQNVTLSCEQNLNHDAMYWYRQDPGQGLRLIYYSQIVNDFQKGDIAEGYSVSREKKESFPLTVTSAQKNPTAFYLCASSIAGGNQPQHFGDGTRLSIL.

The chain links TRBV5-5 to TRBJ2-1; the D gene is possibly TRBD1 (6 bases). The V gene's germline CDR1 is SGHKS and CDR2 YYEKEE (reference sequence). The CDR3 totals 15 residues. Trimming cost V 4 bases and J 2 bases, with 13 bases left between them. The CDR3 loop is CASSTGWRAYNEQFF. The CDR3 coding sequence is TGTGCCAGCAGCACAGGGTGGCGCGCCTACAATGAGCAGTTCTTC.

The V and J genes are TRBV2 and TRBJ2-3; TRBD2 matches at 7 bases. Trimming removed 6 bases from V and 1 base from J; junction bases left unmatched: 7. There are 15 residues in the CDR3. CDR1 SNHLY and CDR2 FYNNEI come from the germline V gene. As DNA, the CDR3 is TGTGCCAGCAGGTCTCTAGCGGTTGGCACAGATACGCAGTATTTT. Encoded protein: CASRSLAVGTDTQYF.

CDR3: CASSRTPGVSNSPLHF. CDR3 in DNA: TGTGCCAGCAGCCGAACCCCCGGGGTTAGTAATTCACCCCTCCACTTT. This rearrangement joins TRBV4-2 to TRBJ1-6; no definite D call. The CDR3 totals 16 residues. CDR1 is LGHNA, CDR2 YNFKEQ, per germline. V lost 4 bases, J lost 6 bases, and 16 bases lay in between.

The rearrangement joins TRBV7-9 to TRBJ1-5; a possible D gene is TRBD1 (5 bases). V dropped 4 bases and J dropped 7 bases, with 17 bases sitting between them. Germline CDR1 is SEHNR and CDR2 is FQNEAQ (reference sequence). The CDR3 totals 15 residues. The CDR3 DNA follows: TGTGCCAGCAGCTCTGGGACGGTCTCAGGGCAGCCCCAGCATTTT. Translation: CASSSGTVSGQPQHF.

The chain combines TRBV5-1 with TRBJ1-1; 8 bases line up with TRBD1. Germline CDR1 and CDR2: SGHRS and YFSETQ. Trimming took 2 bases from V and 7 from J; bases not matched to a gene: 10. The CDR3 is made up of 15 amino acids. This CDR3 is CASSFGQGLRGEAFF. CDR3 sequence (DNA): TGCGCCAGCAGCTTCGGACAGGGACTTAGAGGTGAAGCTTTCTTT.

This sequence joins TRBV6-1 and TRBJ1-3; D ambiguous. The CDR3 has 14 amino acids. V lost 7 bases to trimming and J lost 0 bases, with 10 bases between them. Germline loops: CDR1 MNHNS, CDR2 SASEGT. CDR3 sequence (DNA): TGTGCCAGCACCTTCGACCACTCTGGAAACACCATATATTTT. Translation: CASTFDHSGNTIYF.

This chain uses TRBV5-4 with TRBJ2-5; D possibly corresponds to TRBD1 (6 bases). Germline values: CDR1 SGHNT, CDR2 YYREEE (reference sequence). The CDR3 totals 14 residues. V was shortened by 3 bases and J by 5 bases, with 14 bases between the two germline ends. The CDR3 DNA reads TGTGCCAGCAGCTCCGGGACATTGGAGGAGACCCAGTACTTC. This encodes CASSSGTLEETQYF.

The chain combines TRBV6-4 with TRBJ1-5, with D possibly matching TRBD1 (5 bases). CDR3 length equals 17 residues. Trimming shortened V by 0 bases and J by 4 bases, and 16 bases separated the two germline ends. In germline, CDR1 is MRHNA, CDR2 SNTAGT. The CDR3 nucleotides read TGTGCCAGCAGTGACTCAAAGGATACCCGGGGGAATCAGCCCCAGCATTTT. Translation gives CASSDSKDTRGNQPQHF.

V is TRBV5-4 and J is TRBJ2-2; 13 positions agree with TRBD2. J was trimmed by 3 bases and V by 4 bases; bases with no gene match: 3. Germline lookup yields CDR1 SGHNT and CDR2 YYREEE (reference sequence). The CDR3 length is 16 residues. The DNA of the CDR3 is TGTGCCAGCAGCGGCACTAGCGGGGGGGACACCGGGGAGCTGTTTTTT. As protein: CASSGTSGGDTGELFF.

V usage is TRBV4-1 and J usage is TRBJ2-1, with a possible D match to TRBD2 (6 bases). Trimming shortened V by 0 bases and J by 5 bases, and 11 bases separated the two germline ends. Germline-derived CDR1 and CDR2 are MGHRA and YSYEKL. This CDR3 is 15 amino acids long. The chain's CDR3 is CASSQEVTGDNEQFF. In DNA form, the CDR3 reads TGCGCCAGCAGCCAAGAGGTCACGGGGGACAATGAGCAGTTCTTC.

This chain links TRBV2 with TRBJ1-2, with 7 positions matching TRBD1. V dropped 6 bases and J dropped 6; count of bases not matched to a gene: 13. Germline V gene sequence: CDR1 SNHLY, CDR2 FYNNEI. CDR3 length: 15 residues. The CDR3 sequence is CASSRQGITPDGYTF. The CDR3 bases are TGTGCCAGCAGCCGACAGGGAATAACTCCTGATGGCTACACCTTC. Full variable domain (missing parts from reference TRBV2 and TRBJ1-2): EPEVTQTPSHQVTQMGQEVILRCVPISNHLYFYWYRQILGQKVEFLVSFYNNEISEKSEIFDDQFSVERPDGSNFTLKIRSTKLEDSAMYFCASSRQGITPDGYTFGSGTRLTVV.

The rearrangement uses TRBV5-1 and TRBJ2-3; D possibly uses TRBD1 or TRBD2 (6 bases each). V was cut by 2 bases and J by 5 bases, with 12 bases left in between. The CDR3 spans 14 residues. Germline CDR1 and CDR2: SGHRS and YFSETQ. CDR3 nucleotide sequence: TGCGCCAGCAGCTTACGGGGGCGGGTAGATACGCAGTATTTT. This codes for CASSLRGRVDTQYF. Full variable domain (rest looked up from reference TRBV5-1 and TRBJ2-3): KAGVTQTPRYLIKTRGQQVTLSCSPISGHRSVSWYQQTPGQGLQFLFEYFSETQRNKGNFPGRFSGRQFSNSRSEMNVSTLELGDSALYLCASSLRGRVDTQYFGPGTRLTVL.

CDR3 DNA: TGTGCCAGCAGTGGCGTCAGGGAGACCCAGTACTTC. Residues: CASSGVRETQYF. The rearrangement joins TRBV6-1 to TRBJ2-5; D unclear. Germline CDR1 reads MNHNS; CDR2 reads SASEGT. Trimming left V 4 bases short and J 5 bases short, with 8 bases between. This CDR3 has 12 amino acids.

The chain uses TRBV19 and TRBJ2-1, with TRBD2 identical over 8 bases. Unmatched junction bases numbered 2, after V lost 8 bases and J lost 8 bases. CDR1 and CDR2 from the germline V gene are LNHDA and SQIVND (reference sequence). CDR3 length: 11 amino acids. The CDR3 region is CASRGGYEQFF. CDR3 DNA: TGTGCCAGTCGCGGGGGGTATGAGCAGTTCTTC.

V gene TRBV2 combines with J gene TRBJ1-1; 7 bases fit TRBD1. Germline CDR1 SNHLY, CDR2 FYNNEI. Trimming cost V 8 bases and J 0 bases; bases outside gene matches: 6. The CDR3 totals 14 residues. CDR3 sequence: CASGVGQLNTEAFF. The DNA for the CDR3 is TGTGCCAGCGGTGTGGGACAGCTGAACACTGAAGCTTTCTTT.

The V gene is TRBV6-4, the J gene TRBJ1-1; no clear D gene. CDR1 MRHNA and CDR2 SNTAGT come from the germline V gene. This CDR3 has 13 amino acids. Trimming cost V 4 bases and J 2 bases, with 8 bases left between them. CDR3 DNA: TGTGCCAGCAGTGCGGAACTAAACACTGAAGCTTTCTTT. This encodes CASSAELNTEAFF.

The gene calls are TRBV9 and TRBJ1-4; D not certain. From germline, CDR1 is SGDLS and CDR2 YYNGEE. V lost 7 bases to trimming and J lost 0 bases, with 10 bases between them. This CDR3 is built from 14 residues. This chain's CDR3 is CASGTHATNEKLFF. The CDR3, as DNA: TGTGCCAGCGGAACGCACGCAACTAATGAAAAACTGTTTTTT.

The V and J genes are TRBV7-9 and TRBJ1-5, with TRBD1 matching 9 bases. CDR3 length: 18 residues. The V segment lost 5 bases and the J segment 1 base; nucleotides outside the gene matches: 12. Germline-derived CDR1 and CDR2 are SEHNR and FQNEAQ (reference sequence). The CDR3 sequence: CASSPGTGTSNSNQPQHF. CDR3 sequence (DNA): TGTGCCAGCAGCCCCGGGACAGGGACGTCGAACAGCAATCAGCCCCAGCATTTT.

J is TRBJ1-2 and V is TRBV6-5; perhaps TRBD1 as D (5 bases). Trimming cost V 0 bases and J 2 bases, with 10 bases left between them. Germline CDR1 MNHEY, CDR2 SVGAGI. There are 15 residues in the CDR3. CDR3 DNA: TGTGCCAGCAGTTACTCCCTTCGGGGGAACTATGGCTACACCTTC. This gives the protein CASSYSLRGNYGYTF.

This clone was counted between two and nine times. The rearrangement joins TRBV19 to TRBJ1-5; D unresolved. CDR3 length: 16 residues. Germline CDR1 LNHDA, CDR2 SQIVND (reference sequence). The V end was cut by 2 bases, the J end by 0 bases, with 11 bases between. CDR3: CASSIPAVYSNQPQHF. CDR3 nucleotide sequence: TGTGCCAGTAGTATACCGGCAGTCTATAGCAATCAGCCCCAGCATTTT. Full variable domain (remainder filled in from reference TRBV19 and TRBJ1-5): DGGITQSPKYLFRKEGQNVTLSCEQNLNHDAMYWYRQDPGQGLRLIYYSQIVNDFQKGDIAEGYSVSREKKESFPLTVTSAQKNPTAFYLCASSIPAVYSNQPQHFGDGTRLSIL.

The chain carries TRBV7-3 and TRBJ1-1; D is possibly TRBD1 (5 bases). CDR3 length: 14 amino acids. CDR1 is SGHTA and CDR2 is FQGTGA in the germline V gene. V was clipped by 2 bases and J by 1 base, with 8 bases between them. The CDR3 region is CASSLSGPNTEAFF. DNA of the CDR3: TGTGCCAGCAGCTTATCGGGGCCGAACACTGAAGCTTTCTTT. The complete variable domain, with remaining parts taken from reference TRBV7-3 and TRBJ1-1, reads GAGVSQTPSNKVTEKGKYVELRCDPISGHTALYWYRQSLGQGPEFLIYFQGTGAADDSGLPNDRFFAVRPEGSVSTLKIQRTERGDSAVYLCASSLSGPNTEAFFGQGTRLTVV.

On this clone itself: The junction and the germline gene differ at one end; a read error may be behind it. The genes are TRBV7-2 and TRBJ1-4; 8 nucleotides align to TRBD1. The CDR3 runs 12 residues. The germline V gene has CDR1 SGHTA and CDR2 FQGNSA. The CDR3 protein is CASSSRTGRPRF. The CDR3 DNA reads TGTGCCAGCAGCTCCCGGACAGGGAGACCCCGGTTT.

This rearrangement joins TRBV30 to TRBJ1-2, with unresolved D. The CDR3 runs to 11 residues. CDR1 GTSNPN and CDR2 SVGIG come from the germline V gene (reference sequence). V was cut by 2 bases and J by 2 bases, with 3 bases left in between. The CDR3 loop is CAWSSNYGYTF. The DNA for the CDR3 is TGTGCCTGGAGTAGCAACTATGGCTACACCTTC. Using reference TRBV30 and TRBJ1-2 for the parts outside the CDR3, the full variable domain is SQTIHQWPATLVQPVGSPLSLECTVEGTSNPNLYWYRQAAGRGLQLLFYSVGIGQISSEVPQNLSASRPQDRQFILSSKKLLLSDSGFYLCAWSSNYGYTFGSGTRLTVV.

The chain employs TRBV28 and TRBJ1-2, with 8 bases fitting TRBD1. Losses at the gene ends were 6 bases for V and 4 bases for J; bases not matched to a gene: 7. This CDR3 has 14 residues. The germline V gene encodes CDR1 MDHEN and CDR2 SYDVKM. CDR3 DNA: TGTGCCAGCAGCCCCTCCGGACAGGGCTATGGCTACACCTTC. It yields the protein CASSPSGQGYGYTF.

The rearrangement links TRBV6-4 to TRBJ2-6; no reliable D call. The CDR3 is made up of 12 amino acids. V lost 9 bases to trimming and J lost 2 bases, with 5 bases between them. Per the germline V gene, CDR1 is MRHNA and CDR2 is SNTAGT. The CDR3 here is CASLAGANVLTF. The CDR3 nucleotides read TGTGCCAGTTTGGCTGGGGCCAACGTCCTGACTTTC.

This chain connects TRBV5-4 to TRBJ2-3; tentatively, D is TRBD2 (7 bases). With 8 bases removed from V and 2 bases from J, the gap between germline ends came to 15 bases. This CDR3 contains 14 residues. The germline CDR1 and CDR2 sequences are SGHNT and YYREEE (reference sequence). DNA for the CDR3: TGTGCCAGTACCTTCGGGGGGCACACAGATACGCAGTATTTT. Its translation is CASTFGGHTDTQYF.

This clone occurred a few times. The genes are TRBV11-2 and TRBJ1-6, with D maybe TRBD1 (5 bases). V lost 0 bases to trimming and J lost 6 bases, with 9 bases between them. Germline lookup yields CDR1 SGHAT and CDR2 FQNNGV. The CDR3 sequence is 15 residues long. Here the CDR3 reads CASSLESGANSPLHF. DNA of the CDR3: TGTGCCAGCAGCTTAGAGTCCGGGGCTAATTCACCCCTCCACTTT.

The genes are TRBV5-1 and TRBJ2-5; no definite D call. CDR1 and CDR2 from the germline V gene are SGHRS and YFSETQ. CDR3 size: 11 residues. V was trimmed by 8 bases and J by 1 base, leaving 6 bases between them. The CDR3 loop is CARGLQETQYF. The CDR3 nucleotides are TGCGCCAGGGGCCTCCAAGAGACCCAGTACTTC. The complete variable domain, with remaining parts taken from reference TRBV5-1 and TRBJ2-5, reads KAGVTQTPRYLIKTRGQQVTLSCSPISGHRSVSWYQQTPGQGLQFLFEYFSETQRNKGNFPGRFSGRQFSNSRSEMNVSTLELGDSALYLCARGLQETQYFGPGTRLLVL.

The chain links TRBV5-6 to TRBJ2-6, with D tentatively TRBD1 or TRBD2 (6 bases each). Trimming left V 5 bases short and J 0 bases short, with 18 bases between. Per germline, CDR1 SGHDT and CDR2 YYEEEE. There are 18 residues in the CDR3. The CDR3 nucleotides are TGTGCCAGCAGACCAGCCAAGGGGGGCTTCTCTGGGGCCAACGTCCTGACTTTC. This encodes CASRPAKGGFSGANVLTF. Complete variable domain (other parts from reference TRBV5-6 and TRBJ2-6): DAGVTQSPTHLIKTRGQQVTLRCSPKSGHDTVSWYQQALGQGPQFIFQYYEEEERQRGNFPDRFSGHQFPNYSSELNVNALLLGDSALYLCASRPAKGGFSGANVLTFGAGSRLTVL.

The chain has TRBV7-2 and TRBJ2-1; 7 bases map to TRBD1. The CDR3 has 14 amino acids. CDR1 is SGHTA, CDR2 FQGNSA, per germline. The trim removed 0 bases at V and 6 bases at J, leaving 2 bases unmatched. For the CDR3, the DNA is TGTGCCAGCAGCTTAGCGGGACAGATCAATGAGCAGTTCTTC. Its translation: CASSLAGQINEQFF.